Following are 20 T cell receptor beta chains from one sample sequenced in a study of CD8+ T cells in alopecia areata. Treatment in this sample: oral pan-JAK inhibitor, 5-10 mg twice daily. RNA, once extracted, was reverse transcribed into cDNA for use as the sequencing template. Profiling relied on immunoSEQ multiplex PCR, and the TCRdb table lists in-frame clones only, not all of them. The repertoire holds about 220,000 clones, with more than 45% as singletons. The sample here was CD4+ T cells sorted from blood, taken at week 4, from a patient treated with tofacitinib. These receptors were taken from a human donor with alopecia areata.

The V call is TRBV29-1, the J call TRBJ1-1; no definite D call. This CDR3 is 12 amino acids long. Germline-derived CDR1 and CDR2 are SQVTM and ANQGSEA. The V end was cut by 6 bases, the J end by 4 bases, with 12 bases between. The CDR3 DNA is TGCAGCGTCTTCCAGGTGGTCACTGAAGCTTTCTTT. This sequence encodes CSVFQVVTEAFF. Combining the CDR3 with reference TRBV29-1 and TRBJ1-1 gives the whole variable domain SAVISQKPSRDICQRGTSLTIQCQVDSQVTMMFWYRQQPGQSLTLIATANQGSEATYESGFVIDKFPISRPNLTFSTLTVSNMSPEDSSIYLCSVFQVVTEAFFGQGTRLTVV.

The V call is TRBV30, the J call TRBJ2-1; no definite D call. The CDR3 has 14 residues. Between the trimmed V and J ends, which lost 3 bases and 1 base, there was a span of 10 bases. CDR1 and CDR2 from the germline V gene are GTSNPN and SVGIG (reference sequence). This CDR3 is CAWREELSYNEQFF. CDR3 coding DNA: TGTGCCTGGAGGGAAGAGCTGTCCTACAATGAGCAGTTCTTC.

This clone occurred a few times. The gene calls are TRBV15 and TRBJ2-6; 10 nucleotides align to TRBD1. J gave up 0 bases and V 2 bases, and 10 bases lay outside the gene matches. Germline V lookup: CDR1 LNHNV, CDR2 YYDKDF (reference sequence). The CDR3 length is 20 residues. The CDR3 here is CATSRFKLGQGVSGANVLTF. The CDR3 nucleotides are TGTGCCACCAGCAGATTTAAGCTAGGACAGGGGGTCTCTGGGGCCAACGTCCTGACTTTC.

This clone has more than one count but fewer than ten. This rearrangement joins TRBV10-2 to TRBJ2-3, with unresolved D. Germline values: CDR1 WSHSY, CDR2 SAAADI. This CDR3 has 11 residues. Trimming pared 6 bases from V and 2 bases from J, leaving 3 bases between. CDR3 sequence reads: CASRATDTQYF. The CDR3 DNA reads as TGCGCCAGCAGAGCCACAGATACGCAGTATTTT.

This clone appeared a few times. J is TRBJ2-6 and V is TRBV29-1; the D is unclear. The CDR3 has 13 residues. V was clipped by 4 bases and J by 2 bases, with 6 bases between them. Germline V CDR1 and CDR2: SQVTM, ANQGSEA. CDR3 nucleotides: TGCAGCGTTGTTTTGGCTGGGGCCAACGTCCTGACTTTC. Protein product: CSVVLAGANVLTF.

The CDR3 loop is CASSPWGNGYTF. The CDR3 bases are TGTGCCAGCAGCCCGTGGGGCAATGGCTACACCTTC. This rearrangement joins TRBV9 to TRBJ1-2; tentatively, D is TRBD1 (5 bases). Germline V gene data show CDR1 as SGDLS and CDR2 as YYNGEE. This CDR3 has 12 residues. Deletions cut 4 bases from V and 6 bases from J, with 10 bases between.

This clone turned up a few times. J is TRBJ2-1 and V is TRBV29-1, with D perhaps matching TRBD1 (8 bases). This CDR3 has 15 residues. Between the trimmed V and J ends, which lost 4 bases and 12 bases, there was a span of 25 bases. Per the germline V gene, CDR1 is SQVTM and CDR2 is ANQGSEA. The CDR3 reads CSVVFGGTGPQLQFF. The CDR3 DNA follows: TGCAGCGTTGTTTTCGGGGGGACAGGTCCCCAACTGCAGTTCTTC.

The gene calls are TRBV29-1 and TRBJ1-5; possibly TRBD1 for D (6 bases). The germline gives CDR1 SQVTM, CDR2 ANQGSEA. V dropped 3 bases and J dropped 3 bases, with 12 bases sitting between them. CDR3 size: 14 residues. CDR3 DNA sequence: TGCAGCGTTGATATACAGGGCTCCAATCAGCCCCAGCATTTT. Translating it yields CSVDIQGSNQPQHF.

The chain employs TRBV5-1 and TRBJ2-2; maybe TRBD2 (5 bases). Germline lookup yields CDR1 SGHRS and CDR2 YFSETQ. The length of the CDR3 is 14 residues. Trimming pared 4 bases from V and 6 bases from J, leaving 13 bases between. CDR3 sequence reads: CASSRGPTAGELFF. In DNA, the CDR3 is TGCGCCAGCAGCAGAGGGCCCACTGCCGGGGAGCTGTTTTTT.

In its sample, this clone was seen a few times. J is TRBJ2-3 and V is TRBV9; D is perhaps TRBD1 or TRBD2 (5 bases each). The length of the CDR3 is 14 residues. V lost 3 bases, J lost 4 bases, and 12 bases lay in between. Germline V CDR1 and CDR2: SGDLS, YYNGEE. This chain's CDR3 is CASSGGLVSDTQYF. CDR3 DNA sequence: TGTGCCAGCAGCGGGGGGTTAGTGTCAGATACGCAGTATTTT.

The CDR3: CASSLGLGQPQHF. The CDR3 coding sequence is TGTGCCAGCAGCTTAGGACTAGGCCAGCCCCAGCATTTT. The chain has TRBV11-1 and TRBJ1-5; D ambiguous. V lost 1 base and J lost 7, with 8 bases in between. The CDR3 runs to 13 residues. Germline V gene sequence: CDR1 SGHAT, CDR2 FQDESV (reference sequence).

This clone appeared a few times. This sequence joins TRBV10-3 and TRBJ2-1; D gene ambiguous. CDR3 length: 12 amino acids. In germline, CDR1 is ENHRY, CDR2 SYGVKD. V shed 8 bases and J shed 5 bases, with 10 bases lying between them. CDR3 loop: CAISTMDNEQFF. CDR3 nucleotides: TGTGCCATCTCAACTATGGACAATGAGCAGTTCTTC.

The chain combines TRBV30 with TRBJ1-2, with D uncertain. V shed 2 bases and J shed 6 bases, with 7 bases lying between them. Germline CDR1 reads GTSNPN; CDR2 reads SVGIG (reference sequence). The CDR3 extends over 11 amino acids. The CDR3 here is CAWSFRDGYTF. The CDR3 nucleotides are TGTGCCTGGAGTTTCCGGGATGGCTACACCTTC.

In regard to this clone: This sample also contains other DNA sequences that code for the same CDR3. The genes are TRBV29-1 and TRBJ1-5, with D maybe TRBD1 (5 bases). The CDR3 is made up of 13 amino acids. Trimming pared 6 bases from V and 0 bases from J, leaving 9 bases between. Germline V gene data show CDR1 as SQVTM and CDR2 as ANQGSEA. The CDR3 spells CSVGENSNQPQHF. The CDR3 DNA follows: TGCAGCGTGGGGGAAAATAGCAATCAGCCCCAGCATTTT.

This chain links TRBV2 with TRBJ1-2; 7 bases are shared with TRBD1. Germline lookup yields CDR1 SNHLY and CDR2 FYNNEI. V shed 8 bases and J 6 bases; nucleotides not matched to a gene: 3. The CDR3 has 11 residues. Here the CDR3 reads CASHRGDGYTF. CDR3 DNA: TGTGCCAGCCACAGGGGAGATGGCTACACCTTC.

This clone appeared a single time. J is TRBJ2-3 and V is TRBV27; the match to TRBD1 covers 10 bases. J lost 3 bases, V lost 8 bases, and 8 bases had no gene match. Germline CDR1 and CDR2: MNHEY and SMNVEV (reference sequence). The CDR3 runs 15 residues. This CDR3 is CASRMGQGRTDTQYF. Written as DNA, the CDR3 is TGTGCCAGCCGGATGGGACAGGGGAGAACAGATACGCAGTATTTT.

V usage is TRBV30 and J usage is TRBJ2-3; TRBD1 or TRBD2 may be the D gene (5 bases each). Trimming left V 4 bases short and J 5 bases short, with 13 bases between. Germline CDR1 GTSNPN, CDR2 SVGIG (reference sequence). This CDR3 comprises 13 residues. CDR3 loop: CAWTRGLQDTQYF. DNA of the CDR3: TGTGCCTGGACCCGGGGCCTCCAAGATACGCAGTATTTT.

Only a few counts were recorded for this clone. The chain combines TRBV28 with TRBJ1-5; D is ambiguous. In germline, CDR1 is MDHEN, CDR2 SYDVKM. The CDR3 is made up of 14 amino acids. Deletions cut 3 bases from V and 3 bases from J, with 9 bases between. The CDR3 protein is CASSFHRPNQPQHF. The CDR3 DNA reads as TGTGCCAGCAGTTTTCACAGACCCAATCAGCCCCAGCATTTT. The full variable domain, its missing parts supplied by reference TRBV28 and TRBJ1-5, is DVKVTQSSRYLVKRTGEKVFLECVQDMDHENMFWYRQDPGLGLRLIYFSYDVKMKEKGDIPEGYSVSREKKERFSLILESASTNQTSMYLCASSFHRPNQPQHFGDGTRLSIL.

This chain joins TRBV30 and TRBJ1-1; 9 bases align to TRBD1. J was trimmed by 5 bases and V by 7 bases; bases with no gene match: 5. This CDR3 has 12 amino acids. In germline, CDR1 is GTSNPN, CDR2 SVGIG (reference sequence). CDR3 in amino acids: CAYDRGGTEAFF. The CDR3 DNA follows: TGTGCCTATGACAGGGGGGGGACTGAAGCTTTCTTT.

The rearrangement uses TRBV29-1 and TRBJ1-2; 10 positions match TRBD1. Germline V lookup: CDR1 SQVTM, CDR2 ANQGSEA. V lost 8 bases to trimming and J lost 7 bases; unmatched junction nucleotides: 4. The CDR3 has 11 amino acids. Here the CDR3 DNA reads TGCAGCACCAGGACAGGGGGTGGCTACACCTTC. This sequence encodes CSTRTGGGYTF.